This entry lists 11 T cell receptor beta chains sequenced from one sample in a study of molecular identifiers for immune sequencing clone quantification. MiXCR, applied by TCRdb to the PCR reads, yields one record per CDR3 protein. The repertoire holds tens of thousands of distinct CDR3 sequences, around 20% seen once, with approximately 1.5% in the top ten. The sequenced material came from naive CD8+ T cells from blood, with Jurkat cell RNA spiked in. The subset denotes: FACS-sorted CD8+CD4-CCR7+CD45RA+ naive T cells. These receptors were taken from a human donor in good health. Some libraries in this study had Jurkat cell RNA spiked in.

A note on this clonotype: The junction departs from the called germline gene at one end, perhaps through a read error. The chain recombines TRBV19 with TRBJ2-7; D unclear. Germline assignment: CDR1 LNHDA and CDR2 SQIVND (reference sequence). The CDR3 runs to 14 residues. CDR3: CVSSPPGYSYEQYF. Written as DNA, the CDR3 is TGTGTCAGTAGTCCCCCCGGTTATTCCTACGAGCAGTACTTC.

This clonotype was seen many times. This sequence joins TRBV27 and TRBJ1-1; D perhaps matches TRBD1 (5 bases). The germline CDR1 and CDR2 sequences are MNHEY and SMNVEV (reference sequence). Trimming cost V 4 bases and J 3 bases, with 12 bases left between them. The CDR3 loop spans 14 amino acids. The CDR3 DNA is TGTGCCAGCAGTTGGGGGGAGGGATACACTGAAGCTTTCTTT. Translated, it gives CASSWGEGYTEAFF.

This clonotype was counted ten times or more. DNA of the CDR3: TGTGCCAGCAGCAACCCTCTGGGACAAATCTCTGGGGCCAACGTCCTGACTTTC. Residues: CASSNPLGQISGANVLTF. This chain links TRBV21-1 with TRBJ2-6; TRBD1, the table's D call, was not compared with the DNA. TRBV21-1 is given as a pseudogene. This CDR3 is built from 18 residues.

This clonotype showed up many times. The chain links TRBV10-3 to TRBJ2-3; D not certain. Per germline, CDR1 ENHRY and CDR2 SYGVKD. The V end was cut by 0 bases, the J end by 4 bases, with 11 bases between. This CDR3 comprises 15 residues. The CDR3 is CAISESTSPADTQYF. CDR3 sequence (DNA): TGTGCCATCAGTGAGTCCACCAGCCCCGCAGATACGCAGTATTTT.

This clonotype was picked up many times. V is TRBV7-9 and J is TRBJ2-3; D may be TRBD2 (6 bases). Trimming took off 5 bases at V and 2 bases at J, with 11 bases between the two ends. Germline-derived CDR1 and CDR2 are SEHNR and FQNEAQ (reference sequence). The CDR3 runs to 14 residues. CDR3 DNA: TGTGCCAGCAGCGTCGGGACTTCCACAGATACGCAGTATTTT. This gives the protein CASSVGTSTDTQYF.

This clonotype was seen more than once but under ten times. The rearrangement uses TRBV7-6 and TRBJ1-1; D remains unclear. Trimming shortened V by 2 bases and J by 4 bases, and 8 bases separated the two germline ends. Germline CDR1 reads SGHVS; CDR2 reads FNYEAQ. This CDR3 region has 13 residues. The DNA of the CDR3 is TGTGCCAGCAGCTTATTGGGGAGCACTGAAGCTTTCTTT. Its protein is CASSLLGSTEAFF.

Many counts were recorded for this clonotype. In DNA form, the CDR3 reads TGTGCCGGTCGGACAGCGAACACCGGGGAGCTGTTTTTT. Translation: CAGRTANTGELFF. The V call is TRBV11-3, the J call TRBJ2-2; D may be TRBD1 (6 bases). The germline CDR1 and CDR2 sequences are SGHNT and YENEEA. Trimming cost V 11 bases and J 0 bases, with 10 bases left between them. The CDR3 length is 13 residues. Combining the CDR3 with reference TRBV11-3 and TRBJ2-2 gives the whole variable domain EAGVVQSPRYKIIEKKQPVAFWCNPISGHNTLYWYLQNLGQGPELLIRYENEEAVDDSQLPKDRFSAERLKGVDSTLKIQPAELGDSAVYLCAGRTANTGELFFGEGSRLTVL.

This clonotype was seen once. One base away lies a much larger clone, so this may be a sequencing read error. This CDR3 fails to terminate in the conserved phenylalanine or tryptophan, so it likely reflects a read error. The rearrangement uses TRBV5-1 and TRBJ1-1; possible D gene TRBD1, 6 bases. The CDR3 runs to 15 residues. In germline, CDR1 is SGHRS, CDR2 YFSETQ. Trimming cost V 1 base and J 4 bases, with 14 bases left between them. In nucleotides, the CDR3 is TGCGCCAGCAGCTTGAGGGGGGCTGAGAGCACTGAAGCTTTCTCT. This sequence encodes CASSLRGAESTEAFS.

This clonotype was counted many times. CDR3 DNA sequence: TGCAGTGCTAGCGGATTAACCGAAGATACGCAGTATTTT. This encodes CSASGLTEDTQYF. This chain connects TRBV20-1 to TRBJ2-3; no definite D call. The CDR3 consists of 13 residues. V dropped 3 bases and J dropped 5 bases, with 12 bases sitting between them. Germline values: CDR1 DFQATT, CDR2 SNEGSKA (reference sequence).

This clonotype was recorded at least ten times. J is TRBJ2-3 and V is TRBV27; D perhaps matches TRBD2 (6 bases). The CDR3 covers 12 residues. Germline CDR1 is MNHEY and CDR2 is SMNVEV (reference sequence). Here the CDR3 reads CAAGRVTDTQYF. The CDR3 DNA follows: TGTGCGGCGGGAAGGGTCACAGATACGCAGTATTTT.

The gene calls are TRBV11-2 and TRBJ2-7, with unresolved D. Trimming removed 5 bases from V and 3 bases from J, with 5 bases in between. Germline CDR1 and CDR2: SGHAT and FQNNGV. This CDR3 has 11 amino acids. CDR3 amino acids: CASSVIYEQYF. DNA for the CDR3: TGTGCCAGCAGCGTAATCTACGAGCAGTACTTC.